This T cell receptor (beta chain) comes out of a study of PD-L1 blockade in urothelial cancer. Study overall: Male patients with bladder-origin urothelial cancer numbered about nine tenths of the roughly 29. A median of approximately 140,000 T cells was found in the blood samples. Analysis of blood occurred 3 weeks (second dose) and 6 weeks after treatment start.

The method was immunoSEQ multiplex PCR; TCRdb's version includes in-frame clones alone and lacks a portion of them. The table includes 66,000 or so clones, roughly 90% detected once. A note on this clone: No antigen is known for it.

Study results and caveats: Durable-benefit patients had greater expansion of tumor-associated blood clones at 3 weeks.

Per germline, CDR1 LGHNA and CDR2 YNFKEQ. J was trimmed by 4 bases and V by 3 bases; bases with no gene match: 8. CDR3 size: 16 residues. Specified time point: peripheral blood 6 weeks after treatment start. The material was PBMCs, obtained around atezolizumab (anti-PD-L1) treatment. The sequence was obtained from a man in his sixties with urothelial cancer. V gene TRBV4-2 combines with J gene TRBJ2-3; 9 positions agree with TRBD1. CDR3 sequence reads: CASSQRGTGGADTQYF. The CDR3 DNA reads as TGTGCCAGCAGCCAGCGGGGTACAGGGGGCGCAGATACGCAGTATTTT.